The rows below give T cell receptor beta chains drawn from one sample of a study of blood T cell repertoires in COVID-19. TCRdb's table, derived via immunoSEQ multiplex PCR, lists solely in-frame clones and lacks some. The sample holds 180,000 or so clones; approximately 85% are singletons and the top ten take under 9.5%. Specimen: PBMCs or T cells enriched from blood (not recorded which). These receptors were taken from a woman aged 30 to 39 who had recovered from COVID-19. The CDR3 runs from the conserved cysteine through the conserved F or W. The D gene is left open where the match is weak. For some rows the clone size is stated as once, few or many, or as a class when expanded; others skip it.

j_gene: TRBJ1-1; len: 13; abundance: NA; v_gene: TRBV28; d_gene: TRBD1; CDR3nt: TGTGCCAGCAGTTTATTCAGGGGGCTTGAAGCTTTCTTT; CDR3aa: CASSLFRGLEAFF
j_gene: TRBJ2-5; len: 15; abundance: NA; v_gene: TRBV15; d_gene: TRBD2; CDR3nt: TGTGCCACCAGCGGACCCGGGACTACGCAAGAGACCCAGTACTTC; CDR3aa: CATSGPGTTQETQYF
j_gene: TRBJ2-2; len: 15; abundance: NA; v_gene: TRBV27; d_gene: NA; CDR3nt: TGTGCCAGCAGCCCAACCGGGACTCACACCGGGGAGCTGTTTTTT; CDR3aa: CASSPTGTHTGELFF
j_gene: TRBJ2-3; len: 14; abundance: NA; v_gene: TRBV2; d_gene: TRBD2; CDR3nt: TGTGCCAGTACTACTAGCGAGGGAGATATAACGCAGTATTTT; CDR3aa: CASTTSEGDITQYF
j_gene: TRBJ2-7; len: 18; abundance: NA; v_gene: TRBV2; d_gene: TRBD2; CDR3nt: TGTGCCAGCACCCTCACCCCGCCTCCGGGACTAGCGGGTTACGAGCAGTACTTC; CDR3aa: CASTLTPPPGLAGYEQYF
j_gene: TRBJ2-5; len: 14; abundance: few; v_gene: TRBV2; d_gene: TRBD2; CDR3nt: TGTGCCAGCACGATAGCGGGAGTGCGGGAGACCCAGTACTTC; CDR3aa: CASTIAGVRETQYF
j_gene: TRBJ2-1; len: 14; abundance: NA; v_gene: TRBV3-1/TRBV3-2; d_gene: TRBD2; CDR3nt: TGTGCCAGCAGCCCGGGACTAGCGGGAGTTGAGCAGTTCTTC; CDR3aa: CASSPGLAGVEQFF
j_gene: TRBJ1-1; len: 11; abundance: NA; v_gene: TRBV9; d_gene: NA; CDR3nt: TGTGCCAGCAGCGCCCAGAGGGAAGCTTTCTTT; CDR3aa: CASSAQREAFF
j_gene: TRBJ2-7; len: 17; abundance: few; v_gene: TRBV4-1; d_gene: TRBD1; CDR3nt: TGCGCCAGCAGCCAAGTATTAGGGGACAGGAGATTCTACGAGCAGTACTTC; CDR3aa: CASSQVLGDRRFYEQYF
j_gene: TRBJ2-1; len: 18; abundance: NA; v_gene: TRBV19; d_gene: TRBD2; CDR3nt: TGTGCCAGTAGTATTTCCATTCCGGGACTAGCGGGATTAAATGAGCAGTTCTTC; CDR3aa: CASSISIPGLAGLNEQFF